This passage covers 5 T cell receptor beta chains from one sample sequenced in a study of response to subunit inactivated influenza vaccine (dated by TCRdb to about 2018). The method was RT-PCR. These reads were obtained on an Illumina HiSeq 2500. Using fastp at Q25 and MiXCR, TCRdb reprocessed the public reads and kept productive beta chains. Every distinct CDR3 protein forms one entry, paired with its most common genes and DNA. This sample gives about 300,000 distinct CDR3 sequences in total; 21% of them show up just once. The ten largest clonotypes hold about a tenth of the sample. The specimen comprised PBMCs from blood, sampled approximately 22 months after vaccination. The receptors were gathered from a man between 45 and 75 years old who received an inactivated influenza vaccine. Donor details come from another sample of the same person, matched by shared clones.

The V call is TRBV4-3, the J call TRBJ2-7; perhaps TRBD1 as D (5 bases). The CDR3 has 15 residues. Trimming cost V 0 bases and J 5 bases, with 14 bases left between them. Germline V CDR1 and CDR2: LGHNA, YSLEER. The CDR3 loop reads CASSQDLVRANEQYF. DNA for the CDR3: TGCGCCAGCAGCCAAGATCTAGTCAGGGCTAACGAGCAGTACTTC.

This clonotype was seen a handful of times. The V gene is TRBV15, the J gene TRBJ1-5; a possible D gene is TRBD1 (6 bases). V was trimmed by 3 bases and J by 3 bases, leaving 9 bases between them. Germline CDR1 is LNHNV and CDR2 is YYDKDF (reference sequence). This CDR3 is built from 14 residues. The DNA of the CDR3 is TGTGCCACCAGCAGGGGGGCCCCCAATCAGCCCCAGCATTTT. This gives the protein CATSRGAPNQPQHF.

This clonotype has more than one count but fewer than ten. This chain links TRBV11-3 with TRBJ1-1, with D possibly TRBD1 on 6 matching bases. CDR1 and CDR2 from the germline V gene are SGHNT and YENEEA. V shed 5 bases and J shed 14 bases, with 18 bases lying between them. The CDR3 is 12 amino acids. The CDR3 is CASSARGGPLFF. Written as DNA, the CDR3 is TGTGCCAGCAGCGCCCGGGGGGGCCCGCTCTTCTTT.

This sequence joins TRBV28 and TRBJ2-2; weak D call: TRBD2 (5 bases). The CDR3 runs to 15 residues. V was cut by 7 bases and J by 2 bases, with 14 bases left in between. The germline V gene has CDR1 MDHEN and CDR2 SYDVKM. The CDR3, as DNA: TGTGCCAGCACCTACCGGCTAGCTAACACCGGGGAGCTGTTTTTT. Protein product: CASTYRLANTGELFF.

This clonotype was detected ten times or more. The chain combines TRBV5-1 with TRBJ1-1, with 9 bases lining up with TRBD1. Trimming at V came to 2 bases and at J to 5 bases, leaving 4 bases not matched to a gene. Germline values: CDR1 SGHRS, CDR2 YFSETQ. The CDR3 runs 14 residues. This chain's CDR3 is CASSLQGAPTEAFF. As DNA, the CDR3 is TGCGCCAGCAGCTTACAGGGGGCGCCGACTGAAGCTTTCTTT.